This T cell receptor beta chain was retrieved from a study of blood T cell repertoires in COVID-19. Across the study: Samples taken during acute and convalescent COVID-19 were collected in the United States, Italy and Spain. PBMCs, B-cell-depleted T cells, or T cells were the source of the cDNA or gDNA that made up the material.

The CDR3 contains 11 residues. V was clipped by 8 bases and J by 2 bases, with 6 bases between them. The V gene's germline CDR1 is KGHSH and CDR2 LQKENI. In the authors' workflow: The authors estimated nucleated cell counts from reference gene primer amplification. Some clones are missing from TCRdb's copy, which holds only in-frame ones; the method was immunoSEQ multiplex PCR. Clone size and the V and J calls come from that table; the DNA yielded D and trimming. This sample has about 140,000 clones, with 85% to 90% found just once. Specimen: peripheral blood. The TCR was taken from a woman aged 80 or over with acute or convalescent COVID-19. J is TRBJ2-5 and V is TRBV18; D gene uncertain. In DNA, the CDR3 is TGTGCCAGCCGAGCTCAAGAGACCCAGTACTTC. It is translated as CASRAQETQYF.